Below are 12 T cell receptor beta chains sequenced from a single sample in a study of long-term antiretroviral therapy in people with HIV. The authors ran the immunoSEQ assay, v3.0, at survey level. Generated by immunoSEQ multiplex PCR, the TCRdb table keeps only in-frame clones and is missing some. Of some 30,000 clones listed, 80% to 95% are singletons. The sample was unsorted PBMCs, taken 5.2 years after starting antiretroviral therapy. The receptors come from a woman between 35 and 50 years old with HIV.

The chain uses TRBV29-1 and TRBJ2-7; the match to TRBD1 covers 10 bases. Germline-derived CDR1 and CDR2 are SQVTM and ANQGSEA. The CDR3 loop spans 17 amino acids. Trimming cost V 3 bases and J 2 bases; bases outside gene matches: 13. CDR3 residues: CSVEKRYGTGETYEQYF. In DNA, the CDR3 is TGCAGCGTTGAGAAACGGTATGGGACAGGGGAGACCTACGAGCAGTACTTC.

This rearrangement joins TRBV7-2 to TRBJ1-5; 9 bases map to TRBD1. There are 15 residues in the CDR3. Germline CDR1 and CDR2: SGHTA and FQGNSA. After removal of 1 base from V and 4 bases from J, the junction contained 2 bases not matched to a gene. The CDR3 spells CASSLEQGANQPQHF. CDR3 sequence (DNA): TGTGCCAGCAGCTTAGAACAGGGGGCGAATCAGCCCCAGCATTTT.

The rearrangement links TRBV6-5 to TRBJ1-1, with D hard to call. Per germline, CDR1 MNHEY and CDR2 SVGAGI. This CDR3 region has 15 residues. Trimming left V 2 bases short and J 5 bases short, with 15 bases between. The CDR3 protein is CASSYASSRGTEAFF. In nucleotides, the CDR3 is TGTGCCAGCAGTTACGCAAGCTCGAGAGGTACTGAAGCTTTCTTT.

This chain uses TRBV6-5 with TRBJ1-6; possible D gene TRBD1, 5 bases. V shed 6 bases and J shed 5 bases, with 11 bases lying between them. The CDR3 extends over 14 amino acids. Germline V gene data show CDR1 as MNHEY and CDR2 as SVGAGI. CDR3 sequence: CASSSGTNNSPLHF. In DNA form, the CDR3 reads TGTGCCAGCAGCTCCGGGACCAATAATTCACCCCTCCACTTT.

Of note for this clone: Relative to the germline gene, one junction end is altered; a read error may explain this. Additional DNA sequences in this sample encode the identical CDR3. The gene calls are TRBV5-8 and TRBJ1-5; the match to TRBD1 covers 7 bases. CDR3 length equals 15 residues. The germline gives CDR1 SGHTS, CDR2 YDEGEE. The DNA of the CDR3 is TGTGCCAGCAGCCAAGGACAGGAAAGCAATCAGCCTCAGCATTTT. Amino acid sequence: CASSQGQESNQPQHF.

This rearrangement joins TRBV18 to TRBJ2-5; D may match TRBD1 or TRBD2 (5 bases each). V was shortened by 4 bases and J by 3 bases, with 9 bases between the two germline ends. This CDR3 has 13 residues. Germline CDR1 and CDR2: KGHSH and LQKENI. In DNA, the CDR3 is TGTGCCAGCTCACGGGACGGGAAAGAGACCCAGTACTTC. Protein product: CASSRDGKETQYF.

The rearrangement links TRBV13 to TRBJ2-3, with 7 bases aligning to TRBD2. Looked up from germline, CDR1 is PRHDT and CDR2 is FYEKMQ (reference sequence). The CDR3 has 15 residues. Trimming took 5 bases from V and 6 from J; bases not matched to a gene: 11. In DNA, the CDR3 is TGTGCCAGCAGCCCAAGCGGGGCGGGCTCGGATACGCAGTATTTT. This codes for CASSPSGAGSDTQYF.

This chain links TRBV6-1 with TRBJ1-5; 8 bases are a match to TRBD1. There are 16 residues in the CDR3. Germline V CDR1 and CDR2: MNHNS, SASEGT. After removal of 4 bases from V and 0 bases from J, the junction contained 5 bases not matched to a gene. The CDR3, as DNA: TGTGCCAGCAGTGGGAGGGACAGGAATAGCAATCAGCCCCAGCATTTT. Translating it yields CASSGRDRNSNQPQHF.

The chain employs TRBV30 and TRBJ1-5, with D perhaps matching TRBD1 (6 bases). Germline V gene data show CDR1 as GTSNPN and CDR2 as SVGIG (reference sequence). V was trimmed by 2 bases and J by 2 bases, leaving 13 bases between them. The CDR3 extends over 15 amino acids. CDR3 sequence: CAWSLGGAGNQPQHF. The CDR3 nucleotides are TGTGCCTGGAGTTTGGGGGGCGCCGGCAATCAGCCCCAGCATTTT.

This chain connects TRBV18 to TRBJ2-7; perhaps TRBD2 as D (6 bases). The germline V gene has CDR1 KGHSH and CDR2 LQKENI. The CDR3 runs to 13 residues. The V end lost 2 bases, the J end lost 6 bases, and 11 bases lay between the germline ends. The CDR3 bases are TGTGCCAGCTCACCAAGTCGGGGGTTCGAGCAGTACTTC. Translation gives CASSPSRGFEQYF.

V gene TRBV9 combines with J gene TRBJ1-1; no reliable D call. Germline V lookup: CDR1 SGDLS, CDR2 YYNGEE. The CDR3 extends over 12 amino acids. Trimming cost V 5 bases and J 4 bases, with 9 bases left between them. The CDR3 DNA reads as TGTGCCAGCAGTGCCTCTGGCACTGAAGCTTTCTTT. This encodes CASSASGTEAFF.

This clone was recorded a few times. The chain couples TRBV19 to TRBJ2-3; 7 bases are a match to TRBD1. The V segment lost 5 bases and the J segment 3 bases; nucleotides outside the gene matches: 11. Looked up from germline, CDR1 is LNHDA and CDR2 is SQIVND (reference sequence). This CDR3 has 16 residues. The CDR3 sequence: CASSSSDRIGTDTQYF. Written as DNA, the CDR3 is TGTGCCAGTAGTTCCTCGGACAGGATAGGGACAGATACGCAGTATTTT.